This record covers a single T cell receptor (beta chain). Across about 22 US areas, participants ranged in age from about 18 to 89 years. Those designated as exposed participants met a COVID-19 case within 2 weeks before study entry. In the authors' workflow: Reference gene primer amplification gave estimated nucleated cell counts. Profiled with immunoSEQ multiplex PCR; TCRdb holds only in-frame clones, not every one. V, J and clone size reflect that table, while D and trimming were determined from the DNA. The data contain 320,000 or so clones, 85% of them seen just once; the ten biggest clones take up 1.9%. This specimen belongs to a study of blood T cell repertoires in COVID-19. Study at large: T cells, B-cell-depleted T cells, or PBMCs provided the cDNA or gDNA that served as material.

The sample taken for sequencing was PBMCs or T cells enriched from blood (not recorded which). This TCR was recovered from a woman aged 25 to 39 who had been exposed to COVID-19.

In DNA, the CDR3 is TGCGCCAGCAGCATCGGGGATCTTAGCAATCAGCCCCAGCATTTT. Residues: CASSIGDLSNQPQHF. This sequence joins TRBV5-1 and TRBJ1-5; D is unresolved. This CDR3 comprises 15 residues. Trimming removed 4 bases at V and 0 bases at J, with 11 bases between. Germline values: CDR1 SGHRS, CDR2 YFSETQ.